This TCR beta chain was recorded in a study of post-analysis software for immune sequencing data. Study background: As for disease course, relapsing-remitting, secondary progressive and progressive-relapsing multiple sclerosis were all included.

TCR beta libraries were prepared from cDNA with unique molecular identifiers. TCRdb redid the calling of the PCR reads with MiXCR, one entry per CDR3 protein. The table lists more than 500,000 distinct CDR3 sequences, roughly 34% of them singletons. Whole-study results and caveats: Controls showed lower frequencies than patients for roughly five TRBV segments, and TRBV5-6, TRBV5-1 and TRBV20-1 were among these. Controls significantly exceeded multiple sclerosis patients in normalized Chao1 diversity. When the samples were clustered directly with F measure, those that had been prepared in the same batch showed strong co-clustering.

A note on this clonotype: Its antigen is not known.

Germline CDR1 SNHLY, CDR2 FYNNEI. V was cut by 11 bases and J by 5 bases, with 10 bases left in between. The CDR3 is made up of 12 amino acids. Sequencing used blood. The rearrangement joins TRBV2 to TRBJ2-6; D possibly corresponds to TRBD1 (6 bases). The sequence came from a girl under 18 with multiple sclerosis. CDR3 protein: CASRGRANVLTF. DNA for the CDR3: TGTGCCTCCAGGGGTCGGGCCAACGTCCTGACTTTC.